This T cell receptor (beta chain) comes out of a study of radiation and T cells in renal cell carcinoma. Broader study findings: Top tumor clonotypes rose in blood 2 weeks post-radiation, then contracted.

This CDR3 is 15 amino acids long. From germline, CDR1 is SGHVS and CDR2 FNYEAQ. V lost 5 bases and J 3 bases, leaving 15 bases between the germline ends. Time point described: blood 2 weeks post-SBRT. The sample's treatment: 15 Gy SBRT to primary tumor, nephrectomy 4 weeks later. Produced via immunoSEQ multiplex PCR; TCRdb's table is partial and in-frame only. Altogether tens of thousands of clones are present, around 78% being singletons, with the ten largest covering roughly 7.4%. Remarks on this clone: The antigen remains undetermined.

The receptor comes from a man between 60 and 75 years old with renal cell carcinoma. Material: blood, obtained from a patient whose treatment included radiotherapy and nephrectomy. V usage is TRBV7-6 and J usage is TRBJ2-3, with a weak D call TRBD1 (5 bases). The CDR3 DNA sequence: TGTGCCAGCAGCCCTGAGGACATGCGGACAGATACGCAGTATTTT. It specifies CASSPEDMRTDTQYF.